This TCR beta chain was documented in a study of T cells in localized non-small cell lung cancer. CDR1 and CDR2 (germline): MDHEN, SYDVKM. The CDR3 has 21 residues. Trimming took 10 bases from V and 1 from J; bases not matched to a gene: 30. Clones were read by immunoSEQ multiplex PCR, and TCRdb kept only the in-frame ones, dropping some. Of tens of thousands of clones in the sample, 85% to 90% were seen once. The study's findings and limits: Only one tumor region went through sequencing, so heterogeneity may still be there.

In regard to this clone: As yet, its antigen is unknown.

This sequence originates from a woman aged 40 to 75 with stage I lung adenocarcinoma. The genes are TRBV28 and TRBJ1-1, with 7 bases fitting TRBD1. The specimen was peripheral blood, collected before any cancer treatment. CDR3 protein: CAIQGVSAYLFAPRENTEAFF. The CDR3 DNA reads TGTGCCATCCAGGGGGTATCGGCTTATCTATTCGCCCCAAGGGAGAACACTGAAGCTTTCTTT.